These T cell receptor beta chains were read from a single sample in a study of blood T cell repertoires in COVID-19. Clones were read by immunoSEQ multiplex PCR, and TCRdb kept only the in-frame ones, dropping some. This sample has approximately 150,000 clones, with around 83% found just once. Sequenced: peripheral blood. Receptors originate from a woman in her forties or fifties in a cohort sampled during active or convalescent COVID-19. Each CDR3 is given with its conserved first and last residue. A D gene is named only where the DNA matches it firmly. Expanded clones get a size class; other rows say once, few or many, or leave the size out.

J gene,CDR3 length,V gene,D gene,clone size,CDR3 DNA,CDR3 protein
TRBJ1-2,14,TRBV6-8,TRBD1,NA,TGTGCCAGCAGTTTGGGACAGGGGGCGGATGGCTACACCTTC,CASSLGQGADGYTF
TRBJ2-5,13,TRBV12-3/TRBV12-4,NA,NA,TGTGCCAGCAGTTTCTCGAGCAAAGAGACCCAGTACTTC,CASSFSSKETQYF
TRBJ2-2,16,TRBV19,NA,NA,TGTGCCAGTAGTATCCGAGGGGGGGCGAACACCGGGGAGCTGTTTTTT,CASSIRGGANTGELFF
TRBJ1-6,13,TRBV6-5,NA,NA,TGTGCCAGCCGGACAACGTCGGTTTCACCCCTCCACTTT,CASRTTSVSPLHF
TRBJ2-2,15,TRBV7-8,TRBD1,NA,TGTGCCAGCAGCGCAACCGGGACAGGCACCGGGGAGCTGTTTTTT,CASSATGTGTGELFF
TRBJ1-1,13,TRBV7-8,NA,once,TGTGCCAGCACCCTAGAGGGGAACACTGAAGCTTTCTTT,CASTLEGNTEAFF
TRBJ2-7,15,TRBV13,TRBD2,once,TGTGCCAGCAGCTTATATCTAGCGGGGGGGTACGAGCAGTACTTC,CASSLYLAGGYEQYF
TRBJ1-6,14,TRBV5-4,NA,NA,TGTGCCAGCAGCCTTCAGGGTATCAATTCACCCCTCCACTTT,CASSLQGINSPLHF
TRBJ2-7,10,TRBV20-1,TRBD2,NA,TGCAGCGCCGGGGAGGGGGAGCAGTACTTC,CSAGEGEQYF
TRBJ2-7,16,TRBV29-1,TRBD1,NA,TGCAGCGGCCGACCCCTATTACAGGGGGCTGTAGGAGAGCAGTACTTC,CSGRPLLQGAVGEQYF
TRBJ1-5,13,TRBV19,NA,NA,TGTGCCAGTAGTTACGGACAGAATCAGCCCCAGCATTTT,CASSYGQNQPQHF
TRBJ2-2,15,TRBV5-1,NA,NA,TGCGCCAGCAGCCCCGGGACATCGAACACCGGGGAGCTGTTTTTT,CASSPGTSNTGELFF
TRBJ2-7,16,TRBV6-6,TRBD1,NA,TGTGCCAGCAGCACCGGCGGAGCAGGGGGTCTCTACGAGCAGTACTTC,CASSTGGAGGLYEQYF
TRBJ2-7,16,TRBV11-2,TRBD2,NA,TGTGCCAGCAGCTTAGGGTCCGGGACTAACACCTACGAGCAGTACTTC,CASSLGSGTNTYEQYF
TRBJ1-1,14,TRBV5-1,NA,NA,TGCGCCAGCAGCCCGGTGGGGCAGAACACTGAAGCTTTCTTT,CASSPVGQNTEAFF
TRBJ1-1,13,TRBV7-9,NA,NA,TGTGCCAGCAGCTTAGGACAGAGCACTGAAGCTTTCTTT,CASSLGQSTEAFF
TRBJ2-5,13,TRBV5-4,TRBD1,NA,TGTGCCAGCAGCTGGGACAGGCAAGAGACCCAGTACTTC,CASSWDRQETQYF
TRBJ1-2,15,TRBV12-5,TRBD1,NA,TGTGCTAGTGGTTTGGGGACAGGGGCCCACTATGGCTACACCTTC,CASGLGTGAHYGYTF
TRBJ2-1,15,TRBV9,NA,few,TGTGCCAGCAGCGAGGGACTCGAAGACTACAATGAGCAGTTCTTC,CASSEGLEDYNEQFF
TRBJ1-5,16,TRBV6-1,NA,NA,TGTGCCAGCAGTGAAGCGGGTGGGCTTAGCAATCAGCCCCAGCATTTT,CASSEAGGLSNQPQHF
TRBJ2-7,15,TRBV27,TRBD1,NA,TGTGCCAGCAGCCACACAGGGGTACTTTCCTACGAGCAGTACTTC,CASSHTGVLSYEQYF
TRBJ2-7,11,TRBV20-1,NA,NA,TGCAGTGCCCCGGACGGGATCGAGCAGTACTTC,CSAPDGIEQYF
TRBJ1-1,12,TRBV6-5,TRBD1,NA,TGTGCCAGCAGCCAACCCAGGGGGGAAGCTTTCTTT,CASSQPRGEAFF
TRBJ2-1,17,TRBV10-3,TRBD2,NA,TGTGCCATCAGTGAGTTTAGCGGGGAGAACTCCTACAATGAGCAGTTCTTC,CAISEFSGENSYNEQFF
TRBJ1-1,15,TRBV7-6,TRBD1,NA,TGTGCCAGCAGGGCCGGGACAGGAATGAACACTGAAGCTTTCTTT,CASRAGTGMNTEAFF
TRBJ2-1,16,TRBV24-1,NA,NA,TGTGCCACCAGTGATTACGGTCCCCGTGGTAACAATGAGCAGTTCTTC,CATSDYGPRGNNEQFF
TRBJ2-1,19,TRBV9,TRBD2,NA,TGTGCCAGCAGCGTAGCTTTGTGGGGTAGCGGGGGAGCTTACAATGAGCAGTTCTTC,CASSVALWGSGGAYNEQFF
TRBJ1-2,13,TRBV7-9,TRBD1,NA,TGTGCCAGCAGCTTCGACAGGGGGACTGGCTACACCTTC,CASSFDRGTGYTF
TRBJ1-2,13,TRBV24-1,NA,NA,TGTGCCACCAGTGATACAGGTGGTCGGGGCTACACCTTC,CATSDTGGRGYTF
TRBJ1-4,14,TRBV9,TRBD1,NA,TGTGCCAGCAGTGTGGGACAGGGTGGTGAAAAACTGTTTTTT,CASSVGQGGEKLFF